What follows are 32 T cell receptor beta chains derived from one specimen sequenced in a study of response to subunit inactivated influenza vaccine. Via MiXCR, TCRdb re-called the RT-PCR reads, giving one row per CDR3 protein. The table includes more than 600,000 distinct CDR3 sequences, approximately 17% detected once. The sequences come from PBMCs from blood, collected roughly 5 days after vaccination. These TCRs come from a man aged 50 to 60 who received an inactivated influenza vaccine.

This chain connects TRBV12-3 or TRBV12-4 to TRBJ1-2; D is ambiguous. Trimming stripped 3 bases from V and 2 bases from J, with 4 bases between. This CDR3 is built from 12 residues. For the CDR3, the DNA is TGTGCCAGCAGTTTTGACAACTATGGCTACACCTTC. Translating gives CASSFDNYGYTF.

Ten or more counts support this clonotype. The chain recombines TRBV28 with TRBJ1-2, with 10 bases matching TRBD1. The CDR3 loop spans 15 amino acids. In germline, CDR1 is MDHEN, CDR2 SYDVKM. V dropped 2 bases and J dropped 5; count of bases not matched to a gene: 5. The CDR3 nucleotides are TGTGCCAGCAGTTTAGTTCCGGGACAGGGGTATGGCTACACCTTC. Protein sequence: CASSLVPGQGYGYTF.

The V and J genes are TRBV20-1 and TRBJ1-1; 11 bases fit TRBD1. V lost 6 bases to trimming and J lost 5 bases; unmatched junction nucleotides: 5. The CDR3 runs to 13 residues. Germline CDR1 is DFQATT and CDR2 is SNEGSKA (reference sequence). The CDR3 protein is CSATDRGLTEAFF. The CDR3 bases are TGCAGTGCAACGGACAGGGGGCTTACTGAAGCTTTCTTT.

This clonotype has just a few counts. The chain carries TRBV20-1 and TRBJ1-1; D gene uncertain. The CDR3 totals 14 residues. Germline V lookup: CDR1 DFQATT, CDR2 SNEGSKA (reference sequence). The germline V and J ends were trimmed by 0 bases and 8 bases, with 16 bases remaining between them. The CDR3 DNA sequence: TGCAGTGCTAGAGATTATACTAGGCAGAGAGAAGCTTTCTTT. Translation: CSARDYTRQREAFF.

This chain uses TRBV7-9 with TRBJ2-7; 10 bases line up with TRBD1. Germline V CDR1 and CDR2: SEHNR, FQNEAQ (reference sequence). J lost 0 bases, V lost 6 bases, and 5 bases had no gene match. This CDR3 has 15 residues. CDR3 protein: CASSRGQGGSYEQYF. The CDR3 coding sequence is TGTGCCAGCAGTCGCGGACAGGGGGGCTCCTACGAGCAGTACTTC.

This chain joins TRBV27 and TRBJ2-1; 9 positions agree with TRBD2. This CDR3 has 15 amino acids. The germline CDR1 and CDR2 sequences are MNHEY and SMNVEV (reference sequence). The V and J ends lost 8 bases and 3 bases, in that order; junction bases with no gene match: 8. CDR3 residues: CASGPGLAGYNEQFF. The CDR3 region has the DNA TGTGCCAGCGGCCCGGGACTAGCTGGCTACAATGAGCAGTTCTTC.

This clonotype was counted ten times or more. The V and J genes are TRBV12-3 or TRBV12-4 and TRBJ1-1, with 8 bases identical to TRBD1. The CDR3 runs 14 residues. With V trimmed by 5 bases and J by 4 bases, 6 bases remained unmatched. CDR3 loop: CASSPTGDVTEAFF. Written as DNA, the CDR3 is TGTGCCAGCAGTCCGACAGGGGACGTCACTGAAGCTTTCTTT.

The V and J genes are TRBV2 and TRBJ1-1, with D possibly TRBD1 on 6 matching bases. Germline CDR1 is SNHLY and CDR2 is FYNNEI. Trimming took off 3 bases at V and 10 bases at J, with 18 bases between the two ends. This CDR3 has 14 residues. DNA of the CDR3: TGTGCCAGCAGTGAGATCTGGCAGGGGCCGGTAGCTTTCTTT. Protein: CASSEIWQGPVAFF.

This clonotype was counted ten times or more. This chain's CDR3 is CSVIRGRQTDTQYF. CDR3 DNA sequence: TGCAGCGTTATCCGGGGGCGGCAGACAGATACGCAGTATTTT. The rearrangement uses TRBV29-1 and TRBJ2-3; D is perhaps TRBD1 or TRBD2 (6 bases each). The CDR3 totals 14 residues. The V and J ends lost 5 bases and 3 bases respectively, with 15 bases between them. Germline CDR1 SQVTM, CDR2 ANQGSEA.

V is TRBV7-8 and J is TRBJ2-7; a weak D match, TRBD1 (5 bases). V lost 0 bases and J 6 bases, leaving 12 bases between the germline ends. The germline gives CDR1 SGHVS, CDR2 FQNEAQ. The CDR3 totals 14 residues. The CDR3 spells CASSLAVQGIEQYF. CDR3 in DNA: TGTGCCAGCAGCTTAGCAGTCCAGGGCATCGAGCAGTACTTC.

This chain joins TRBV20-1 and TRBJ2-7, with 7 bases aligning to TRBD1. Germline V gives CDR1 DFQATT, CDR2 SNEGSKA (reference sequence). The CDR3 sequence is 14 residues long. V lost 4 bases and J lost 2; bases outside the gene matches: 8. The CDR3 loop reads CSATGQETPYEQYF. In DNA, the CDR3 is TGCAGTGCTACCGGACAGGAGACTCCCTACGAGCAGTACTTC.

The sample holds a few counts of this clonotype. The chain is built from TRBV12-3 or TRBV12-4 and TRBJ1-4; tentatively, D is TRBD1 (5 bases). The CDR3 runs to 15 residues. The V gene lost 1 base and the J gene lost 8 bases, with 14 bases spanning the gap. The CDR3 coding sequence is TGTGCCAGCAGTTTAGATACGGGGTGGGGGGAAAAACTGTTTTTT. Translating it yields CASSLDTGWGEKLFF.

In this sample, this clonotype turned up a few times. This chain links TRBV20-1 with TRBJ1-1; D may be TRBD1 (5 bases). This CDR3 region has 12 residues. Germline-derived CDR1 and CDR2 are DFQATT and SNEGSKA (reference sequence). V was shortened by 8 bases and J by 2 bases, with 12 bases between the two germline ends. As DNA, the CDR3 is TGCAGTCCTCGGGGCTCCAACACTGAAGCTTTCTTT. It specifies CSPRGSNTEAFF.

This clonotype was detected a few times. The rearrangement joins TRBV15 to TRBJ1-6; D perhaps matches TRBD1 (5 bases). Germline CDR1 LNHNV, CDR2 YYDKDF (reference sequence). The CDR3 sequence is 14 residues long. Trimming cost V 4 bases and J 13 bases, with 17 bases left between them. The CDR3 is CATSKASGQGPLHF. The DNA of the CDR3 is TGTGCCACCAGCAAAGCATCCGGGCAGGGTCCCCTCCACTTT.

The chain recombines TRBV12-3 or TRBV12-4 with TRBJ2-3; D gene uncertain. V shed 5 bases and J shed 0 bases, with 9 bases lying between them. This CDR3 has 14 amino acids. This CDR3 is CASSVVYSTDTQYF. DNA for the CDR3: TGTGCCAGCAGTGTCGTATACAGCACAGATACGCAGTATTTT.

This clonotype was seen a handful of times. CDR3 DNA sequence: TGTGCCAGCAGCTTGGAAAGGGGCTATAATTCACCCCTCCACTTT. Translation: CASSLERGYNSPLHF. The genes are TRBV5-5 and TRBJ1-6; D is perhaps TRBD1 (5 bases). In germline, CDR1 is SGHKS, CDR2 YYEKEE (reference sequence). Between the trimmed V and J ends, which lost 0 bases and 3 bases, there was a span of 7 bases. This CDR3 has 15 amino acids. The full variable domain, completed using reference TRBV5-5 and TRBJ1-6, is DAGVTQSPTHLIKTRGQQVTLRCSPISGHKSVSWYQQVLGQGPQFIFQYYEKEERGRGNFPDRFSARQFPNYSSELNVNALLLGDSALYLCASSLERGYNSPLHFGNGTRLTVT.

The chain employs TRBV20-1 and TRBJ2-3; TRBD1 might be the D (5 bases). The CDR3 has 16 residues. V was trimmed by 3 bases and J by 2 bases, leaving 18 bases between them. Germline assignment: CDR1 DFQATT and CDR2 SNEGSKA (reference sequence). In nucleotides, the CDR3 is TGCAGTGCTAGCCTTCGGGTGGGGCCGCTCACAGATACGCAGTATTTT. Protein sequence: CSASLRVGPLTDTQYF.

This clonotype was found a few times. The chain uses TRBV6-2 or TRBV6-3 and TRBJ2-2; 14 nucleotides agree with TRBD2. J was trimmed by 8 bases and V by 4 bases; bases with no gene match: 12. Looked up from germline, CDR1 is MNHEY and CDR2 is SVGEGT. This CDR3 is 18 amino acids long. The CDR3 loop is CASSSSGPGLAGAGELFF. CDR3 bases: TGTGCCAGCAGTTCTTCCGGACCGGGACTAGCGGGAGCTGGGGAGCTGTTTTTT.

V and J are TRBV3-1 and TRBJ2-1; a possible D gene is TRBD2 (5 bases). CDR1 LGHDT and CDR2 YNNKEL come from the germline V gene (reference sequence). The V end lost 2 bases, the J end lost 7 bases, and 15 bases lay between the germline ends. CDR3 length: 15 amino acids. CDR3 DNA: TGTGCCAGCAGCCAACGGGGAGCCGCCCCAAATGAGCAGTTCTTC. Amino acid sequence: CASSQRGAAPNEQFF.

This clonotype was seen only a few times. This chain links TRBV3-1 with TRBJ2-5, with 8 bases that match TRBD1. The CDR3 contains 14 residues. J gave up 5 bases and V 2 bases, and 4 bases lay outside the gene matches. CDR1 and CDR2 from the germline V gene are LGHDT and YNNKEL (reference sequence). The CDR3 region is CASSQRNRGETQYF. As DNA, the CDR3 is TGTGCCAGCAGCCAAAGAAACAGGGGGGAGACCCAGTACTTC.

This clonotype was seen a handful of times. The chain recombines TRBV20-1 with TRBJ1-5; TRBD1 agrees at 10 bases. This CDR3 has 12 residues. V shed 5 bases, J shed 9 bases, and the junction held 4 bases outside the gene matches. CDR1 DFQATT and CDR2 SNEGSKA come from the germline V gene (reference sequence). CDR3 sequence reads: CSARTGGLPQHF. Written as DNA, the CDR3 is TGCAGTGCTCGGACAGGGGGGCTGCCCCAGCATTTT.

On this clonotype itself: A read error may be the cause here, since a much bigger clone is one base away. The chain has TRBV20-1 and TRBJ1-5; D ambiguous. The germline CDR1 and CDR2 sequences are DFQATT and SNEGSKA (reference sequence). With 3 bases removed from V and 7 bases from J, the gap between germline ends came to 16 bases. The CDR3 runs 14 residues. The CDR3 nucleotides read TGCAGTGCTAGCCTTGGGAGTGGCAGACAGCCCCAGCATTTT. It translates to CSASLGSGRQPQHF.

This clonotype turned up a few times. V and J are TRBV10-3 and TRBJ2-7; D is uncertain. Trimming removed 0 bases from V and 4 bases from J, with 10 bases in between. Germline lookup yields CDR1 ENHRY and CDR2 SYGVKD. This CDR3 comprises 14 residues. The CDR3 DNA reads TGTGCCATCAGTGAGTCTTCCCTCCGATACGAGCAGTACTTC. The encoded protein is CAISESSLRYEQYF.

The chain links TRBV7-9 to TRBJ1-1, with 9 bases aligning to TRBD1. V lost 3 bases and J lost 4; bases outside the gene matches: 9. CDR3 length: 16 amino acids. Germline loops: CDR1 SEHNR, CDR2 FQNEAQ (reference sequence). The CDR3 here is CASSFSSGQGGTEAFF. DNA for the CDR3: TGTGCCAGCAGCTTTAGTTCGGGACAGGGAGGCACTGAAGCTTTCTTT.

The sample holds many counts of this clonotype. The chain recombines TRBV5-1 with TRBJ2-1; unclear D gene. This CDR3 contains 14 residues. Germline-derived CDR1 and CDR2 are SGHRS and YFSETQ. Trimming left V 0 bases short and J 2 bases short, with 6 bases between. The CDR3 reads CASSLGQAYNEQFF. DNA for the CDR3: TGCGCCAGCAGCTTGGGGCAGGCCTACAATGAGCAGTTCTTC.

This clonotype showed up just a few times. CDR3 sequence: CASSLSSGRAGIGYEQYF. The CDR3 coding sequence is TGTGCCAGCAGTTTATCTAGCGGGAGAGCGGGTATCGGGTACGAGCAGTACTTC. The V call is TRBV12-3 or TRBV12-4, the J call TRBJ2-7; 10 bases map to TRBD2. This CDR3 region has 18 residues. V lost 2 bases, J lost 4 bases, and 14 bases stayed unmatched.

This clonotype appeared once. The chain carries TRBV20-1 and TRBJ2-3, with 12 bases lining up with TRBD1. Germline loops: CDR1 DFQATT, CDR2 SNEGSKA (reference sequence). The CDR3 length is 15 residues. V lost 5 bases and J lost 7; bases outside the gene matches: 10. The CDR3: CSAQPGQGAINTQYF. The CDR3 DNA is TGCAGTGCTCAACCGGGACAGGGGGCAATAAATACGCAGTATTTT.

The V call is TRBV10-3, the J call TRBJ2-7; 11 bases are shared with TRBD2. The J segment lost 3 bases and the V segment lost 6 bases, leaving 7 bases of the junction unmatched. This CDR3 comprises 15 residues. The germline V gene encodes CDR1 ENHRY and CDR2 SYGVKD. The DNA of the CDR3 is TGTGCCATCAGGGAGGGACTAGCGGACAACTACGAGCAGTACTTC. Encoded protein: CAIREGLADNYEQYF.

The chain uses TRBV12-3 or TRBV12-4 and TRBJ2-7; 8 bases map to TRBD2. V lost 2 bases to trimming and J lost 3 bases; unmatched junction nucleotides: 6. The CDR3 spans 15 residues. CDR3 coding DNA: TGTGCCAGCAGTTTAAAAGCGGGAGAGCTCTACGAGCAGTACTTC. This encodes CASSLKAGELYEQYF.

The rearrangement links TRBV29-1 to TRBJ2-3; unclear D gene. With 3 bases removed from V and 0 bases from J, the gap between germline ends came to 4 bases. The CDR3 totals 12 residues. Germline-derived CDR1 and CDR2 are SQVTM and ANQGSEA. The CDR3 DNA reads as TGCAGCGTTGAGCCGAGCACAGATACGCAGTATTTT. Amino acid sequence: CSVEPSTDTQYF.

V is TRBV5-6 and J is TRBJ2-5, with TRBD1 matching 7 bases. Germline trimming cut 2 bases from V and 4 bases from J; bases unmatched to any gene: 5. Germline loops: CDR1 SGHDT, CDR2 YYEEEE. This CDR3 contains 14 residues. CDR3: CASSFGQVSETQYF. The DNA for the CDR3 is TGTGCCAGCAGCTTCGGACAGGTATCAGAGACCCAGTACTTC.

This clonotype has at least ten counts. The CDR3 DNA is TGCGCCAGCAGCCTCGGGGCAGCGCAAGAGACCCAGTACTTC. Amino acid sequence: CASSLGAAQETQYF. J is TRBJ2-5 and V is TRBV5-1; D tentatively fits TRBD1 or TRBD2 (5 bases each). V dropped 4 bases and J dropped 2 bases, with 12 bases sitting between them. CDR1 and CDR2 (germline): SGHRS, YFSETQ. The CDR3 consists of 14 residues.